This T cell receptor beta chain was captured in a study of CD8 T cells in Susac syndrome. Random hexamers served to reverse transcribe about 0.5 to 1 ug RNA. One entry per CDR3 protein results from TCRdb running MiXCR on the immunoSEQ multiplex PCR reads. The repertoire consists of 100,000 to 150,000 distinct CDR3 sequences, with around 86% occurring once and the leading ten covering 0.45% to 0.65%. The CDR3 loop spans 17 amino acids. The germline CDR1 and CDR2 sequences are MDHEN and SYDVKM. The V gene lost 6 bases and the J gene lost 4 bases, with 24 bases spanning the gap. The clonotype originates from a human donor with multiple sclerosis. The sample comprised CD8+ T cells from PBMCs. The rearrangement joins TRBV28 to TRBJ2-5, with D possibly TRBD2 on 7 matching bases. The CDR3 reads CASSLTRGGAVGETQYF. The CDR3 nucleotides read TGTGCCAGCAGCCTAACTCGAGGGGGGGCCGTAGGAGAGACCCAGTACTTC.